The 3 T cell receptor beta chains given below trace back to one sample, sequenced in a study of blood T cell repertoires in COVID-19. TCRdb keeps only in-frame clones here, not all; method: immunoSEQ multiplex PCR. The table records about 230,000 clones, 65% to 90% of them present only once. The sequenced sample consisted of PBMCs or T cells enriched from blood (not recorded which). These receptors came from a man aged 18 to 30 who had recovered from COVID-19.

The chain is built from TRBV7-9 and TRBJ1-2; TRBD1 matches at 7 bases. V was clipped by 7 bases and J by 2 bases; unmatched bases: 10. CDR3 length: 15 residues. Looked up from germline, CDR1 is SEHNR and CDR2 is FQNEAQ (reference sequence). The CDR3 DNA sequence: TGTGCCAGCACCCCGGGACAGTCCTTCAACTATGGCTACACCTTC. It translates to CASTPGQSFNYGYTF.

The chain recombines TRBV3-1 (or the pseudogene TRBV3-2) with TRBJ2-5; D unclear. The CDR3 extends over 13 amino acids. Germline values: CDR1 LGHDT, CDR2 YNNKEL (reference sequence). V lost 3 bases and J 7 bases, leaving 12 bases between the germline ends. The CDR3 sequence: CASSQQSPGTQYF. CDR3 bases: TGTGCCAGCAGCCAGCAAAGTCCGGGGACCCAGTACTTC.

The chain carries TRBV23-1 and TRBJ1-3; D is possibly TRBD1 (5 bases). TRBV23-1 is recorded as an ORF, its role being uncertain. This CDR3 comprises 12 residues. With 9 bases removed from V and 10 bases from J, the gap between germline ends came to 16 bases. CDR3 DNA sequence: TGCGCCAGTCCAACGGAGGGGAAAACCATATATTTT. Translating gives CASPTEGKTIYF.